This is a list of T cell receptor beta chains from one sample in a study of pediatric ulcerative colitis. Libraries were prepared by immunoSEQ multiplex PCR; TCRdb keeps only in-frame clonotypes and omits some of them. The sample has tens of thousands of clones, under 80% seen once. Sequencing was performed on gut tissue. These receptors were collected from a girl aged 10 to 17 with moderate ulcerative colitis. Each CDR3 is given with its conserved first and last residue. Fields, in order: V gene, clone size, CDR3 protein. Expanded clones get a size class; other rows say once, few or many, or leave the size out.

>TRBV19|-
CASSIRRGDNGYTF
>TRBV4-2|-
CASSQVRRGLTYEQYF
>TRBV9|-
CASSATSGAYEQYF
>TRBV4-3|-
CASSQDRGLGIQYF
>TRBV4-2|few
CASSPEGLAGGEEQYF
>TRBV6-6|-
CASSYKYEQYF
>TRBV7-8|-
CASSLARVGQETQYF
>TRBV7-7|-
CASSPGTSTYEQYF
>TRBV7-9|once
CASSNRENTEAFF
>TRBV6-5|-
CASSPGIIWDQPQHF
>TRBV7-9|-
CASSSGASYEQYF
>TRBV7-2|once
CASSLVDTLYQETQYF
>TRBV27|few
CASSLFSGRLDEQYF
>TRBV9|-
CASSVGQLLNTGELFF
>TRBV6-4|-
CASSWRGAEDTQYF
>TRBV27|-
CASSLQARHEQFF
>TRBV7-9|few
CASSFDRASTEAFF
>TRBV11-2|-
CASSAALMLNTEAFF
>TRBV7-3|-
CASSRSRTGLTEAFF
>TRBV13|few
CASSPGEGDSPLHF
>TRBV7-2|once
CASSSPGGPDIQYF
>TRBV7-9|-
CASTPPLSGADTQYF